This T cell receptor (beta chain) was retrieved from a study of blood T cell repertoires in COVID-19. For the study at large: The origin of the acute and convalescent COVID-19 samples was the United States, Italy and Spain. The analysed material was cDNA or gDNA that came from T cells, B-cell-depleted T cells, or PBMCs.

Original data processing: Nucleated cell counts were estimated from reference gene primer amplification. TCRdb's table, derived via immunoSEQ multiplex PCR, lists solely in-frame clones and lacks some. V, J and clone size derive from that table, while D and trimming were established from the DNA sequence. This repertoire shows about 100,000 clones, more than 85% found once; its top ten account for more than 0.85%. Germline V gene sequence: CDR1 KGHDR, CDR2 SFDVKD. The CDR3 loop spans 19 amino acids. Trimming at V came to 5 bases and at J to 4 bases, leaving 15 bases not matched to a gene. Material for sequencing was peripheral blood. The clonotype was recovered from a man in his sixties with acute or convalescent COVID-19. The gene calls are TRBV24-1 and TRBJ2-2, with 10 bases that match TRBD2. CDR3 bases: TGTGCCACCAGTGGCGGAGTAGCGGGAGGTCTCGGGGGCACCGGGGAGCTGTTTTTT. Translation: CATSGGVAGGLGGTGELFF.